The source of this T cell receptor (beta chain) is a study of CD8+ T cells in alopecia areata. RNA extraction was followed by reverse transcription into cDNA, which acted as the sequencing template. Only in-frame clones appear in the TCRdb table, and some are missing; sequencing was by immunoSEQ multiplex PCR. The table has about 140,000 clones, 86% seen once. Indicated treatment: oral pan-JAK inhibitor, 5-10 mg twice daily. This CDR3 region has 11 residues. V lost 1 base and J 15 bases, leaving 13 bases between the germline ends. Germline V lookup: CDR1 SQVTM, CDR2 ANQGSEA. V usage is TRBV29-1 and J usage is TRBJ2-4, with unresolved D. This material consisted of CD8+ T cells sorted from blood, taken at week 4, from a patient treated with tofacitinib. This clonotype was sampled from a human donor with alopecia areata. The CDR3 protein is CSVEVDQRRYF. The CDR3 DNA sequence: TGCAGCGTTGAAGTGGATCAAAGGCGGTACTTC.